The source of this TCR beta chain is a study of T cells in Graves' hyperthyroidism and ophthalmopathy. Trimming removed 4 bases from V and 6 bases from J, with 13 bases in between. Per germline, CDR1 SGHRS and CDR2 YFSETQ. This CDR3 contains 13 residues. The TCR beta CDR3 regions underwent amplification using RNA transcripts as the source. HTBI primers drove first-round RT-PCR of the TCR CDR3. Each CDR3 protein is one row after TCRdb ran MiXCR on the multiplex PCR reads. The sample contains about 400,000 distinct CDR3 sequences, about 15% of which appear only once. This clonotype was counted many times.

Input material: blood. J is TRBJ1-1 and V is TRBV5-1, with a weak D call TRBD1 (6 bases). The clonotype was recovered from a woman aged 25 to 45 with Graves' hyperthyroidism. This CDR3 reads CASSPRGSAEAFF. The CDR3 DNA follows: TGCGCCAGCAGCCCCAGGGGATCAGCTGAAGCTTTCTTT.